These T cell receptor beta chains were read from a single sample in a study of control samples from healthy donors and cancer patients. The repertoire was sequenced with immunoSEQ multiplex PCR; TCRdb's copy has only in-frame clones and lacks some. Counted here are 100,000 to 130,000 clones, almost 85% occurring once; the ten biggest clones make up about 5.9%. Sample: blood. These receptors were taken from a young man in good health. The CDR3 runs from the conserved cysteine through the conserved F or W. Each record gives: D gene, V gene, J gene, clone size, CDR3 DNA, CDR3 protein. D genes are given only for firm matches. Where a row states a size, it is once, few, many or the class of an expanded clone; other rows omit it.

TRBD1	TRBV28	TRBJ1-2	-	TGTGCCAGCAGTCCAATACAGGGGTCGGTCGGCTACACCTTC	CASSPIQGSVGYTF
-	TRBV27	TRBJ2-3	once	TGTGCCAGCAGTTTCACCTTCGTCGGGGATACGCAGTATTTT	CASSFTFVGDTQYF
-	TRBV11-2	TRBJ1-2	-	TGTGCCAGCAGCCAATCGGGGCTTGCTAACTATGGCTACACCTTC	CASSQSGLANYGYTF
TRBD1	TRBV4-1	TRBJ1-5	-	TGCGCCAGCGAAGCCGTTTACAGGGGGGGTAATCAGCCCCAGCATTTT	CASEAVYRGGNQPQHF
-	TRBV9	TRBJ1-1	-	TGTGCCAGCAGCGTGACAGGTTTGACTGAAGCTTTCTTT	CASSVTGLTEAFF
TRBD1	TRBV5-1	TRBJ1-5	-	TGCGCCAGCAGCTTGAGGCCAGGGGGTAATCAGCCCCAGCATTTT	CASSLRPGGNQPQHF
-	TRBV7-2	TRBJ2-6	-	TGTGCCAGCAGCTACAAGACTGGGGCCAACGTCCTGACTTTC	CASSYKTGANVLTF
-	TRBV6-2/TRBV6-3	TRBJ2-5	-	TGTGCCAGCAGCCGAAATACTGAGGGGACCCAGTACTTC	CASSRNTEGTQYF
-	TRBV19	TRBJ2-3	-	TGTGCCAGTAGGGCGACAGGTCCGAGCACAGATACGCAGTATTTT	CASRATGPSTDTQYF
-	TRBV24-1	TRBJ2-1	-	TGTGCCACCAGTGATTTTACCGGACGGACGATCGAGGAGCAGTTCTTC	CATSDFTGRTIEEQFF
-	TRBV5-1	TRBJ1-4	-	TGCGCCAGCAGCTTGCGCCGGGAGGGTGGAGAGGAAAAACTGTTTTTT	CASSLRREGGEEKLFF
-	TRBV3-1/TRBV3-2	TRBJ2-2	-	TGTGCCACCAAGCGGATCGGGGGTTGGGGCACCGGGGAGCTGTTTTTT	CATKRIGGWGTGELFF
TRBD1	TRBV4-1	TRBJ2-2	-	TGCGCCAGCAGCCAGACGGGACAGACCTCCACCGGGGAGCTGTTTTTT	CASSQTGQTSTGELFF